The 22 T cell receptor beta chains below all came from one sample that was sequenced in a study of T-cell memory formation after mild COVID-19. Using its own MiXCR run on the 5' RACE reads, TCRdb lists one record per CDR3 protein. The sample lists approximately 230,000 distinct CDR3 sequences; 16% were seen once. The sample was PBMCs or a T cell subset sorted from them (not recorded which). These receptors were collected from a man younger than 35 who had mild COVID-19 (a few samples of this study predate the infection). Cell type and time point are not known.

This clonotype was seen repeatedly, ten times or more. The chain combines TRBV7-8 with TRBJ2-1; D is undetermined. The V end was cut by 1 base, the J end by 7 bases, with 11 bases between. CDR1 and CDR2 from the germline V gene are SGHVS and FQNEAQ. The CDR3 loop spans 14 amino acids. The CDR3 is CASSLVVGPNEQFF. The CDR3 DNA follows: TGTGCCAGCAGCTTAGTGGTGGGCCCTAATGAGCAGTTCTTC.

The rearrangement links TRBV4-3 to TRBJ2-3, with 8 bases that match TRBD2. The CDR3 consists of 14 residues. CDR1 and CDR2 (germline): LGHNA, YSLEER. V was pared by 3 bases and J by 7 bases, with 6 bases of the junction left unmatched. CDR3 in amino acids: CASSQALADYTQYF. The DNA of the CDR3 is TGCGCCAGCAGCCAGGCACTAGCGGACTATACGCAGTATTTT.

The chain recombines TRBV24-1 with TRBJ1-5, with 7 bases that match TRBD1. Per germline, CDR1 KGHDR and CDR2 SFDVKD. CDR3 size: 15 residues. After removal of 4 bases from V and 4 bases from J, the junction contained 6 bases not matched to a gene. The CDR3 region is CATSEAGTDNQPQHF. CDR3 nucleotides: TGTGCCACCAGTGAGGCCGGGACAGATAATCAGCCCCAGCATTTT.

This clonotype was counted a single time. The chain is built from TRBV4-2 and TRBJ2-7; D is uncertain. The CDR3 runs to 15 residues. V was cut by 0 bases and J by 3 bases, with 12 bases left in between. Germline CDR1 reads LGHNA; CDR2 reads YNFKEQ. The DNA of the CDR3 is TGTGCCAGCAGCCAAGATTACAGTTTCCTCTACGAGCAGTACTTC. It yields the protein CASSQDYSFLYEQYF.

Only a few counts were recorded for this clonotype. Here the CDR3 reads CASSSTSGGSTGELFF. CDR3 nucleotide sequence: TGTGCCAGCAGCTCCACTAGCGGGGGGTCCACCGGGGAGCTGTTTTTT. V and J are TRBV7-2 and TRBJ2-2, with TRBD2 matching 12 bases. The trim removed 4 bases at V and 4 bases at J, leaving 4 bases unmatched. The CDR3 is 16 residues long. Germline CDR1 is SGHTA and CDR2 is FQGNSA.

The sample holds a few counts of this clonotype. The chain carries TRBV7-2 and TRBJ2-5; 8 nucleotides agree with TRBD2. The CDR3 extends over 15 amino acids. CDR1 and CDR2 from the germline V gene are SGHTA and FQGNSA. V gave up 5 bases and J gave up 4 bases; unmatched junction bases: 9. CDR3 protein: CASSPGLRGAETQYF. Written as DNA, the CDR3 is TGTGCCAGCAGCCCTGGTTTGCGGGGGGCAGAGACCCAGTACTTC. Full variable domain (rest looked up from reference TRBV7-2 and TRBJ2-5): GAGVSQSPSNKVTEKGKDVELRCDPISGHTALYWYRQSLGQGLEFLIYFQGNSAPDKSGLPSDRFSAERTGGSVSTLTIQRTQQEDSAVYLCASSPGLRGAETQYFGPGTRLLVL.

This chain connects TRBV20-1 to TRBJ2-4, with a tentative D call TRBD1 (5 bases). CDR1 is DFQATT, CDR2 SNEGSKA, per germline (reference sequence). The CDR3 consists of 12 residues. Trimming removed 2 bases at V and 6 bases at J, with 8 bases between. As DNA, the CDR3 is TGCAGTGCTAGATTTCAGGGAAACATTCAGTACTTC. This translates into CSARFQGNIQYF.

Ten or more counts support this clonotype. This chain joins TRBV7-2 and TRBJ2-4, with D perhaps being TRBD1 or TRBD2 (5 bases each). The CDR3 is 14 amino acids. The V gene lost 5 bases and the J gene lost 6 bases, with 14 bases spanning the gap. Germline V lookup: CDR1 SGHTA, CDR2 FQGNSA. The CDR3 loop reads CASSPEGRGNIQYF. The CDR3 nucleotides read TGTGCCAGCAGCCCTGAGGGGCGCGGAAACATTCAGTACTTC. Supplemented by reference TRBV7-2 and TRBJ2-4, the full variable domain reads GAGVSQSPSNKVTEKGKDVELRCDPISGHTALYWYRQSLGQGLEFLIYFQGNSAPDKSGLPSDRFSAERTGGSVSTLTIQRTQQEDSAVYLCASSPEGRGNIQYFGAGTRLSVL.

This clonotype occurred a few times. The V call is TRBV3-1, the J call TRBJ1-2, with D uncertain. Trimming took off 6 bases at V and 6 bases at J, with 14 bases between the two ends. Germline V gives CDR1 LGHDT, CDR2 YNNKEL (reference sequence). The CDR3 contains 13 residues. The CDR3 DNA reads TGTGCCAGCAGGTCCTCGAGGGCCCATGGCTACACCTTC. It specifies CASRSSRAHGYTF.

The chain has TRBV27 and TRBJ2-1; TRBD1 or TRBD2 may be the D gene (5 bases each). The CDR3 covers 13 residues. The V gene lost 1 base and the J gene lost 10 bases, with 11 bases spanning the gap. CDR1 is MNHEY, CDR2 SMNVEV, per germline (reference sequence). This CDR3 is CASSLWGRREQFF. The CDR3 DNA follows: TGTGCCAGCAGTTTATGGGGACGGCGCGAGCAGTTCTTC.

This clonotype has only a few counts. V is TRBV10-3 and J is TRBJ1-2; D not certain. The CDR3 spans 15 residues. Germline CDR1 is ENHRY and CDR2 is SYGVKD. V was clipped by 0 bases and J by 8 bases, with 16 bases between them. The CDR3 nucleotides read TGTGCCATCAGTGAGTCGCTGCGGCAGTCACTCGGCTACACCTTC. Its translation is CAISESLRQSLGYTF.

This chain links TRBV2 with TRBJ1-1; TRBD1 is a possible D gene (6 bases). With 2 bases removed from V and 1 base from J, the gap between germline ends came to 11 bases. The germline gives CDR1 SNHLY, CDR2 FYNNEI. CDR3 size: 15 residues. This CDR3 reads CASSEWGRGNTEAFF. CDR3 sequence (DNA): TGTGCCAGCAGTGAATGGGGCAGGGGGAACACTGAAGCTTTCTTT.

CDR3 sequence reads: CASSPSAYTQYF. The CDR3 DNA reads as TGTGCCAGCAGCCCGAGCGCGTATACGCAGTATTTT. The chain is built from TRBV28 and TRBJ2-3; no firm D call. The germline gives CDR1 MDHEN, CDR2 SYDVKM. CDR3 length: 12 residues. V was pared by 6 bases and J by 7 bases, with 11 bases between.

The table lists this clonotype with a few counts. The gene calls are TRBV4-1 and TRBJ1-6; no firm D call. The CDR3 extends over 9 amino acids. Trimming took 10 bases from V and 7 from J, leaving 2 bases between them. Per the germline V gene, CDR1 is MGHRA and CDR2 is YSYEKL. The CDR3 region is CANNSPLHF. The CDR3 DNA reads TGCGCCAACAATTCACCCCTCCACTTT.

This sequence joins TRBV19 and TRBJ2-1; D is tentatively TRBD1 or TRBD2 (5 bases each). The CDR3 is 15 amino acids. Per germline, CDR1 LNHDA and CDR2 SQIVND (reference sequence). The V end was cut by 3 bases, the J end by 5 bases, with 14 bases between. CDR3 nucleotide sequence: TGTGCCAGTAGTATTTGGCCAGGGCGGGACAATGAGCAGTTCTTC. As protein: CASSIWPGRDNEQFF.

The chain employs TRBV4-3 and TRBJ2-3; D may be TRBD2 (5 bases). The CDR3 extends over 14 amino acids. Germline CDR1 LGHNA, CDR2 YSLEER. V lost 4 bases and J 5 bases, leaving 13 bases between the germline ends. The CDR3 DNA is TGCGCCAGCAGCCCAACCCCGGGGATAGATACGCAGTATTTT. It is translated as CASSPTPGIDTQYF.

This clonotype was counted a few times. The chain combines TRBV4-2 with TRBJ2-1; TRBD1 matches at 9 bases. This CDR3 comprises 15 residues. The germline CDR1 and CDR2 sequences are LGHNA and YNFKEQ. Trimming cost V 2 bases and J 8 bases; bases outside gene matches: 7. The CDR3 is CASSQRDREGHEQFF. In nucleotides, the CDR3 is TGTGCCAGCAGCCAAAGGGACAGGGAGGGGCATGAGCAGTTCTTC.

The gene calls are TRBV5-1 and TRBJ2-5, with D perhaps TRBD1 (6 bases). The CDR3 sequence is 14 residues long. V was shortened by 2 bases and J by 3 bases, with 11 bases between the two germline ends. Per germline, CDR1 SGHRS and CDR2 YFSETQ. CDR3: CASSFSGAEETQYF. The CDR3 DNA is TGCGCCAGCAGCTTTTCAGGGGCAGAAGAGACCCAGTACTTC.

The rearrangement joins TRBV6-2 or TRBV6-3 to TRBJ1-6; 8 bases line up with TRBD1. J lost 15 bases, V lost 5 bases, and 12 bases had no gene match. Germline CDR1 and CDR2: MNHEY and SVGEGT. The length of the CDR3 is 14 residues. The CDR3 loop is CASSPPRDRPILHF. CDR3 sequence (DNA): TGTGCCAGCAGTCCTCCCCGGGACAGGCCAATCCTCCACTTT.

This clonotype was found a few times. The rearrangement links TRBV4-1 to TRBJ2-3, with TRBD2 identical over 10 bases. Germline values: CDR1 MGHRA, CDR2 YSYEKL. The CDR3 runs to 20 residues. V lost 1 base, J lost 0 bases, and 13 bases stayed unmatched. CDR3 DNA sequence: TGCGCCAGCAGCCAAGGCGTTAGCGGGGGGCCGCCCACGAGCACAGATACGCAGTATTTT. It codes for CASSQGVSGGPPTSTDTQYF.

This clonotype was found many times. The chain combines TRBV3-1 with TRBJ1-5; D unclear. Germline V gene data show CDR1 as LGHDT and CDR2 as YNNKEL (reference sequence). V was shortened by 0 bases and J by 6 bases, with 6 bases between the two germline ends. The CDR3 is 13 amino acids. Here the CDR3 reads CASSQDLGQPQHF. In nucleotides, the CDR3 is TGTGCCAGCAGCCAAGATTTGGGTCAGCCCCAGCATTTT.

This clonotype was found a few times. V is TRBV29-1 and J is TRBJ2-1; TRBD2 matches at 11 bases. The CDR3 has 18 residues. Trimming took 7 bases from V and 1 from J; bases not matched to a gene: 15. CDR1 and CDR2 from the germline V gene are SQVTM and ANQGSEA. The CDR3 loop is CSAQRLAGSLFSYNEQFF. The CDR3 bases are TGCAGCGCCCAAAGACTAGCGGGGTCCCTCTTTTCCTACAATGAGCAGTTCTTC.